Listed below are T cell receptor beta chains from one sample, sequenced in a study of blood T cell repertoires in COVID-19. Sequencing used immunoSEQ multiplex PCR; TCRdb keeps in-frame clones, though not all of them. The sample has approximately 120,000 clones, 85% to 90% seen once; the top ten hold under 3.5%. The sequenced material came from peripheral blood. The source is a woman of 80 years or more with COVID-19, enrolled during active disease. Both conserved end residues are part of each CDR3. The D gene is left open where the match is weak. Clone size is stated in some rows and not others, as once, few, many or a class when expanded.

clone size: .
D gene: .
J gene: TRBJ1-2
V gene: TRBV7-3
CDR3 protein: CASSTRQPINYGYTF
CDR3 DNA: TGTGCCAGCAGCACCCGACAGCCCATTAACTATGGCTACACCTTC

clone size: .
D gene: TRBD1
J gene: TRBJ2-5
V gene: TRBV6-6
CDR3 protein: CASSRQGGQETQYF
CDR3 DNA: TGTGCCAGCAGTCGACAGGGGGGACAAGAGACCCAGTACTTC

clone size: .
D gene: TRBD2
J gene: TRBJ2-5
V gene: TRBV7-6
CDR3 protein: CASSLGSGRAETQYF
CDR3 DNA: TGTGCCAGCAGCTTAGGCAGCGGGAGGGCGGAGACCCAGTACTTC

clone size: .
D gene: .
J gene: TRBJ1-2
V gene: TRBV15
CDR3 protein: CATSRDGGFGYTF
CDR3 DNA: TGTGCCACCAGCAGAGATGGCGGGTTCGGCTACACCTTC

clone size: .
D gene: .
J gene: TRBJ1-5
V gene: TRBV15
CDR3 protein: CATSAGASRLGYQPQHF
CDR3 DNA: TGTGCCACCAGCGCTGGGGCCTCTAGGCTGGGCTATCAGCCCCAGCATTTT

clone size: .
D gene: TRBD2
J gene: TRBJ2-7
V gene: TRBV6-2/TRBV6-3
CDR3 protein: CASSDPGTSGSEEQYF
CDR3 DNA: TGTGCCAGCAGTGATCCCGGGACTAGCGGGAGTGAAGAGCAGTACTTC

clone size: .
D gene: .
J gene: TRBJ2-7
V gene: TRBV28
CDR3 protein: CASTQTDTYEQYF
CDR3 DNA: TGTGCCAGCACCCAGACAGACACCTACGAGCAGTACTTC

clone size: .
D gene: .
J gene: TRBJ2-2
V gene: TRBV7-9
CDR3 protein: CASSSKVGGPSNTGELFF
CDR3 DNA: TGTGCCAGCAGCTCAAAGGTTGGCGGCCCTTCGAACACCGGGGAGCTGTTTTTT

clone size: .
D gene: .
J gene: TRBJ2-5
V gene: TRBV5-1
CDR3 protein: CASSGGTVNQETQYF
CDR3 DNA: TGCGCCAGCAGCGGCGGGACAGTGAACCAAGAGACCCAGTACTTC

clone size: .
D gene: TRBD1
J gene: TRBJ2-2
V gene: TRBV7-2
CDR3 protein: CASRQTGPLSGELFF
CDR3 DNA: TGTGCCAGCCGACAGACAGGGCCTTTGAGCGGGGAGCTGTTTTTT

clone size: .
D gene: .
J gene: TRBJ2-3
V gene: TRBV6-6
CDR3 protein: CASGLGTPSTDTQYF
CDR3 DNA: TGTGCCAGCGGCCTCGGGACACCTAGCACAGATACGCAGTATTTT

clone size: .
D gene: .
J gene: TRBJ1-2
V gene: TRBV5-1
CDR3 protein: CASTREGANYGYTF
CDR3 DNA: TGCGCCAGCACCAGGGAGGGTGCGAACTATGGCTACACCTTC

clone size: .
D gene: .
J gene: TRBJ2-3
V gene: TRBV28
CDR3 protein: CASSVYESVGTDTQYF
CDR3 DNA: TGTGCCAGCAGTGTATATGAAAGCGTAGGAACAGATACGCAGTATTTT

clone size: .
D gene: .
J gene: TRBJ1-6
V gene: TRBV4-3
CDR3 protein: CASSQDWGLNNSPLHF
CDR3 DNA: TGCGCCAGCAGCCAAGATTGGGGCCTTAATAATTCACCCCTCCACTTT

clone size: .
D gene: TRBD1
J gene: TRBJ1-5
V gene: TRBV5-1
CDR3 protein: CASSLGTGIQPQHF
CDR3 DNA: TGCGCCAGCAGCCTAGGGACAGGGATTCAGCCCCAGCATTTT

clone size: once
D gene: .
J gene: TRBJ2-3
V gene: TRBV7-8
CDR3 protein: CASSFYGGAADTQYF
CDR3 DNA: TGTGCCAGCAGCTTCTATGGGGGCGCAGCAGATACGCAGTATTTT

clone size: .
D gene: .
J gene: TRBJ1-2
V gene: TRBV28
CDR3 protein: CASSSGVLYGYTF
CDR3 DNA: TGTGCCAGCAGCTCCGGGGTACTCTATGGCTACACCTTC

clone size: .
D gene: TRBD1
J gene: TRBJ2-1
V gene: TRBV6-6
CDR3 protein: CASSQTSGQPNYNEQFF
CDR3 DNA: TGTGCCAGCAGTCAGACATCGGGACAGCCCAACTACAATGAGCAGTTCTTC

clone size: .
D gene: TRBD1
J gene: TRBJ1-5
V gene: TRBV6-5
CDR3 protein: CASRNTGGDQPQHF
CDR3 DNA: TGTGCCAGCAGAAATACAGGGGGGGATCAGCCCCAGCATTTT

clone size: .
D gene: .
J gene: TRBJ1-1
V gene: TRBV5-6
CDR3 protein: CASSSWGGEAFF
CDR3 DNA: TGTGCCAGCAGCTCATGGGGGGGTGAAGCTTTCTTT

clone size: .
D gene: .
J gene: TRBJ2-1
V gene: TRBV24-1
CDR3 protein: CATSDVTDSSQQFF
CDR3 DNA: TGTGCCACCAGTGACGTCACCGACAGTTCTCAGCAGTTCTTC

clone size: .
D gene: TRBD2
J gene: TRBJ2-5
V gene: TRBV7-2
CDR3 protein: CASSLGLASYETQYF
CDR3 DNA: TGTGCCAGCAGCCTTGGACTAGCATCGTATGAGACCCAGTACTTC

clone size: .
D gene: TRBD1
J gene: TRBJ1-1
V gene: TRBV2
CDR3 protein: CASSVGTGGPEAFF
CDR3 DNA: TGTGCCAGCAGTGTGGGGACAGGGGGGCCTGAAGCTTTCTTT

clone size: .
D gene: .
J gene: TRBJ1-5
V gene: TRBV19
CDR3 protein: CASSISGNPRGNQPQHF
CDR3 DNA: TGTGCCAGTAGTATCTCCGGCAACCCCCGAGGAAATCAGCCCCAGCATTTT

clone size: .
D gene: TRBD1
J gene: TRBJ2-1
V gene: TRBV7-3
CDR3 protein: CASSLDGTDYNEQFF
CDR3 DNA: TGTGCCAGCAGCCTCGACGGGACAGACTACAATGAGCAGTTCTTC

clone size: .
D gene: .
J gene: TRBJ2-7
V gene: TRBV10-1
CDR3 protein: CASTPHGESSYEQYF
CDR3 DNA: TGCGCCAGCACCCCTCACGGGGAAAGCTCCTACGAGCAGTACTTC

clone size: once
D gene: .
J gene: TRBJ2-6
V gene: TRBV5-6
CDR3 protein: CASSWAASKSGANVLTF
CDR3 DNA: TGTGCCAGCAGCTGGGCAGCTTCAAAATCTGGGGCCAACGTCCTGACTTTC

clone size: once
D gene: .
J gene: TRBJ2-1
V gene: TRBV7-2
CDR3 protein: CASSLAGFYEQFF
CDR3 DNA: TGTGCCAGCAGCTTAGCCGGTTTCTATGAGCAGTTCTTC

clone size: once
D gene: .
J gene: TRBJ2-7
V gene: TRBV7-2
CDR3 protein: CASSLGPVYEQYF
CDR3 DNA: TGTGCCAGCAGCCTGGGGCCTGTCTACGAGCAGTACTTC

clone size: .
D gene: .
J gene: TRBJ2-2
V gene: TRBV4-2
CDR3 protein: CASSPKVAQAGELFF
CDR3 DNA: TGTGCCAGCTCCCCGAAGGTCGCGCAGGCCGGGGAGCTGTTTTTT

clone size: few
D gene: .
J gene: TRBJ1-1
V gene: TRBV28
CDR3 protein: CASSLVRRVAFF
CDR3 DNA: TGTGCCAGCAGTTTAGTCAGGAGGGTAGCTTTCTTT